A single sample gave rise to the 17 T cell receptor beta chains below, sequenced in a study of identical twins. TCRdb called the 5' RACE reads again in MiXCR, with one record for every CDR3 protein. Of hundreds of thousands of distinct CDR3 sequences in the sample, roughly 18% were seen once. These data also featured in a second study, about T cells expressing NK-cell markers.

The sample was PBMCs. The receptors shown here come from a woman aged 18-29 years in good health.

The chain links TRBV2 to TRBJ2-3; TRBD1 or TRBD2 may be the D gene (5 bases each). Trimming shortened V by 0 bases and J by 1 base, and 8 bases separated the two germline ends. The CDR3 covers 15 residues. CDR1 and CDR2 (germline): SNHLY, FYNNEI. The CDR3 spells CASSEAGRGTDTQYF. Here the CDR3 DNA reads TGTGCCAGCAGTGAAGCGGGACGCGGCACAGATACGCAGTATTTT.

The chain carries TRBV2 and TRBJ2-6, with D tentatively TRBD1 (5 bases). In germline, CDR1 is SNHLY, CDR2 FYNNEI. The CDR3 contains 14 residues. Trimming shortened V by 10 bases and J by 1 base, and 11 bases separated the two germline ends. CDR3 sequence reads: CATQGRSGANVLTF. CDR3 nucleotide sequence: TGTGCCACTCAGGGCAGGTCTGGGGCCAACGTCCTGACTTTC.

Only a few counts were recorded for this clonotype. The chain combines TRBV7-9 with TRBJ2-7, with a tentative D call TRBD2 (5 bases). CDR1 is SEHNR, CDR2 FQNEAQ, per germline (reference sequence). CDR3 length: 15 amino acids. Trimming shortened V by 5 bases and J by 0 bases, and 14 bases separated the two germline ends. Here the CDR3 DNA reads TGTGCCAGCAGCCGACCGAGCGGAAGCTCCTACGAGCAGTACTTC. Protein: CASSRPSGSSYEQYF.

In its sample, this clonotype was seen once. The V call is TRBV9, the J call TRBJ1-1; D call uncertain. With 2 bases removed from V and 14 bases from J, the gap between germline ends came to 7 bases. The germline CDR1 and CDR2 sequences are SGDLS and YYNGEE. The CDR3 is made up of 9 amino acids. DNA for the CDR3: TGTGCCAGCAGCGTGCCCCCCTTCTTT. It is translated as CASSVPPFF.

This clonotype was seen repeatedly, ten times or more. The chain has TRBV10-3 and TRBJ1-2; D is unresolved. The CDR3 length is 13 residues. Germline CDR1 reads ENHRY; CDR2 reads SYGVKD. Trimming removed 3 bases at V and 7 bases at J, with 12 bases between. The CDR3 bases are TGTGCCATCAGTGAAACTAAGGTTGCTGGCTACACCTTC. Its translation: CAISETKVAGYTF.

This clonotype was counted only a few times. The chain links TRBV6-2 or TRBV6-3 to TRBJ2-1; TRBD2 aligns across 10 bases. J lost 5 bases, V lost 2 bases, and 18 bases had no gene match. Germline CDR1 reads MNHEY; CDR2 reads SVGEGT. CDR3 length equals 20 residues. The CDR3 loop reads CASSYTLVPFTSGMNNEQFF. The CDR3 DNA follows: TGTGCCAGCAGTTACACCCTAGTACCCTTTACTAGCGGGATGAACAATGAGCAGTTCTTC.

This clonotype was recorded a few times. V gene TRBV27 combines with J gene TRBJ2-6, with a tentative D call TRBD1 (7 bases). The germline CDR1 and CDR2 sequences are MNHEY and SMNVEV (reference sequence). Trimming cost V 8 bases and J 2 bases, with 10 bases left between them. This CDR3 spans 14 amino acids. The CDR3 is CASQGGTGANVLTF. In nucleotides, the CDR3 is TGTGCCAGCCAGGGGGGAACTGGGGCCAACGTCCTGACTTTC.

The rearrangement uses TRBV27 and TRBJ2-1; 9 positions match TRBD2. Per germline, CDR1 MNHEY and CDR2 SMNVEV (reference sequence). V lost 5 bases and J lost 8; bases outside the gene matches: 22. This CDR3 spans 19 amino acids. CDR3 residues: CASSIREVLRGGYFDEQFF. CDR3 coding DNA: TGTGCCAGCAGTATTCGGGAGGTTCTGCGGGGGGGCTACTTTGATGAGCAGTTCTTC.

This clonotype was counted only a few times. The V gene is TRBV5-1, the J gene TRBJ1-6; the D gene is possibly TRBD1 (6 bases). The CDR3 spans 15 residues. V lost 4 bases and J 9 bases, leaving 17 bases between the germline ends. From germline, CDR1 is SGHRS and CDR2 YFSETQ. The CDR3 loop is CASSITGLRGSPLHF. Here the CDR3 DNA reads TGCGCCAGCAGCATAACGGGACTCAGGGGTTCACCCCTCCACTTT.

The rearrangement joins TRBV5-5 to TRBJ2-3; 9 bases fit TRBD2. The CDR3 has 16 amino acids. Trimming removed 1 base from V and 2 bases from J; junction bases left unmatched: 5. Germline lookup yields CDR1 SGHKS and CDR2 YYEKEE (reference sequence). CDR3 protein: CASSLRVAGDTDTQYF. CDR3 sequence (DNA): TGTGCCAGCAGCTTGCGGGTAGCGGGGGACACAGATACGCAGTATTTT.

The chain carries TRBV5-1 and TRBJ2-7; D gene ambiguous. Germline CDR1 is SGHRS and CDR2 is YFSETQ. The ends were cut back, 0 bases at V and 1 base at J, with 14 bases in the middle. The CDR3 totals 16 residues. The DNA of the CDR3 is TGCGCCAGCAGCTTGGAGGCAGGTCCCCTTTCCTACGAGCAGTACTTC. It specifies CASSLEAGPLSYEQYF.

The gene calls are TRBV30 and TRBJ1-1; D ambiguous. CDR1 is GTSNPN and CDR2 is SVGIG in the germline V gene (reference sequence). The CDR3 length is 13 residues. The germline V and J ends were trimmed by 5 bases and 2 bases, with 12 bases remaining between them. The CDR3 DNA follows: TGTGCCTGGTCCCAGGTGCTTAACACTGAAGCTTTCTTT. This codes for CAWSQVLNTEAFF.

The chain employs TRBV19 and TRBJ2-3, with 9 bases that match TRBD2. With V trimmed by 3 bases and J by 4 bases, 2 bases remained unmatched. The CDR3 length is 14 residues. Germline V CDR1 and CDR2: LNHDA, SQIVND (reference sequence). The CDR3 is CASSIVAGADTQYF. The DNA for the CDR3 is TGTGCCAGTAGTATCGTAGCGGGAGCAGATACGCAGTATTTT.

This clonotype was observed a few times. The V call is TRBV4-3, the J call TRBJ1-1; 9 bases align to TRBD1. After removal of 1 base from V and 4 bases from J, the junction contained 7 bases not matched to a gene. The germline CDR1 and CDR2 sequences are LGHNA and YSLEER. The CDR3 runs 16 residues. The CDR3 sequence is CASSQGTTGGSTEAFF. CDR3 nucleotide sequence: TGCGCCAGCAGCCAAGGCACAACAGGGGGCTCCACTGAAGCTTTCTTT.

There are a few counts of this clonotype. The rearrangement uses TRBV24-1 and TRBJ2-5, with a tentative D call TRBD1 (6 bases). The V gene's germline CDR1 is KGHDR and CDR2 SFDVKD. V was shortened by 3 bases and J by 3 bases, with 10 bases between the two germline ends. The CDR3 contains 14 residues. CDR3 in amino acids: CATSDPRQEETQYF. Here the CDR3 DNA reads TGTGCCACCAGTGATCCACGACAGGAAGAGACCCAGTACTTC.

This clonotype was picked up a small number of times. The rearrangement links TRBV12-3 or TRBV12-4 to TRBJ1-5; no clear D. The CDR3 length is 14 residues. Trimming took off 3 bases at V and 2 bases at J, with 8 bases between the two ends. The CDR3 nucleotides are TGTGCCAGCAGTTTTGGGGTGGGCAATCAGCCCCAGCATTTT. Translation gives CASSFGVGNQPQHF.

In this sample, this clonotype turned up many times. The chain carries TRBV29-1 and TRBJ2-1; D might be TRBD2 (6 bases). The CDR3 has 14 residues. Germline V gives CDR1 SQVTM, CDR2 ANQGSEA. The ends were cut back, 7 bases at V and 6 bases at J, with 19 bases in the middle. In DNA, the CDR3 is TGCAGCGGGCAGGGAACCACCGGGGGCAATGAGCAGTTCTTC. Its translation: CSGQGTTGGNEQFF.